This T cell receptor (beta chain) originates from a study of blood T cell repertoires in COVID-19. Study as a whole: Samples representing acute and convalescent COVID-19 were sourced from the United States, Italy and Spain. PBMCs, B-cell-depleted T cells, or T cells were the source of the cDNA or gDNA that made up the material.

Per the original methods: Counts of nucleated cells, estimated from reference gene primer amplification, were obtained. Some clones are missing from TCRdb's copy, which holds only in-frame ones; the method was immunoSEQ multiplex PCR. V and J calls and clone size are as listed in that table; D and trimming were resolved from the DNA. The sample carries tens of thousands of clones, roughly 80% recorded once. The germline V gene encodes CDR1 LNHDA and CDR2 SQIVND (reference sequence). V lost 7 bases and J 2 bases, leaving 17 bases between the germline ends. This CDR3 is built from 15 residues. The V call is TRBV19, the J call TRBJ1-2; D perhaps matches TRBD1 (5 bases). Input material: peripheral blood. The clonotype originates from a man at least 80 years old with active or convalescent COVID-19. CDR3 bases: TGTGCCAGTAAAGTTGGACAAAATAGGAACTATGGCTACACCTTC. Its translation is CASKVGQNRNYGYTF.